This entry is about one T cell receptor (beta chain). The method was immunoSEQ multiplex PCR; TCRdb's version includes in-frame clones alone and lacks a portion of them. The table lists 30,000 to 40,000 clones, about 89% of them singletons. This entry belongs to a study of blood T cell repertoires in COVID-19. Germline CDR1 reads ENHRY; CDR2 reads SYGVKD. Between the trimmed V and J ends, which lost 0 bases and 4 bases, there was a span of 12 bases. CDR3 size: 15 residues. This clonotype was sampled from a human donor in a cohort sampled during active COVID-19. Sequenced material: peripheral blood. The V call is TRBV10-3, the J call TRBJ1-1; possibly TRBD1 for D (5 bases). CDR3 amino acids: CAISESISRATEAFF. The CDR3 DNA is TGTGCCATCAGTGAGTCGATCAGCAGGGCCACTGAAGCTTTCTTT.